The 8 T cell receptor beta chains in this list originate from one sample, sequenced in a study of cytomegalovirus exposure and HLA in healthy donors. Primers included in the PCR were 60 Vbeta and 13 Jbeta primers. Produced via immunoSEQ multiplex PCR; TCRdb's table is partial and in-frame only. This table holds about 170,000 clones, roughly 85% found once. Source material: PBMCs. These receptors came from a male donor in good health and CMV-seronegative.

A few counts support this clone. The chain recombines TRBV14 with TRBJ2-3; 7 bases line up with TRBD1. Germline loops: CDR1 SGHDN, CDR2 FVKESK. The CDR3 loop spans 14 amino acids. V dropped 4 bases and J dropped 5; count of bases not matched to a gene: 6. The CDR3 DNA reads TGTGCCAGCAGCCGACAGGGTTGGGGAGATACGCAGTATTTT. Encoded protein: CASSRQGWGDTQYF. Full variable domain (rest looked up from reference TRBV14 and TRBJ2-3): EAGVTQFPSHSVIEKGQTVTLRCDPISGHDNLYWYRRVMGKEIKFLLHFVKESKQDESGMPNNRFLAERTGGTYSTLKVQPAELEDSGVYFCASSRQGWGDTQYFGPGTRLTVL.

The chain is built from TRBV27 and TRBJ2-3; perhaps TRBD1 as D (7 bases). V was pared by 8 bases and J by 1 base, with 13 bases between. Germline V gene sequence: CDR1 MNHEY, CDR2 SMNVEV (reference sequence). The length of the CDR3 is 14 residues. The CDR3, as DNA: TGTGCCAGCCATCGCAGGGGGGGCACAGATACGCAGTATTTT. Translated: CASHRRGGTDTQYF.

V and J are TRBV2 and TRBJ1-2, with 8 bases matching TRBD1. This CDR3 spans 13 amino acids. The junction had 3 bases not matched to a gene; V was cut back by 1 base and J by 8 bases. CDR1 and CDR2 (germline): SNHLY, FYNNEI. The CDR3 bases are TGTGCCAGCAGTGAAGAACAGGGGGTAGGCTACACCTTC. Protein product: CASSEEQGVGYTF.

V is TRBV7-3 and J is TRBJ2-3; D not certain. This CDR3 is built from 13 residues. V dropped 5 bases and J dropped 4 bases, with 10 bases sitting between them. The germline CDR1 and CDR2 sequences are SGHTA and FQGTGA. As DNA, the CDR3 is TGTGCCAGCAGCCCACGGCAGGCAGATACGCAGTATTTT. Its translation: CASSPRQADTQYF.

The chain employs TRBV7-2 and TRBJ2-1, with a weak D call TRBD2 (6 bases). The CDR3 consists of 19 residues. The germline gives CDR1 SGHTA, CDR2 FQGNSA. The V and J ends lost 2 bases and 3 bases respectively, with 23 bases between them. CDR3 sequence reads: CASSLKQQRGLAGYNEQFF. The CDR3, as DNA: TGTGCCAGCAGCTTAAAGCAGCAACGGGGGTTGGCGGGCTACAATGAGCAGTTCTTC. The variable domain in full, with the rest retrieved from reference TRBV7-2 and TRBJ2-1, is GAGVSQSPSNKVTEKGKDVELRCDPISGHTALYWYRQSLGQGLEFLIYFQGNSAPDKSGLPSDRFSAERTGGSVSTLTIQRTQQEDSAVYLCASSLKQQRGLAGYNEQFFGPGTRLTVL.

This chain connects TRBV7-9 to TRBJ2-3; maybe TRBD1 (6 bases). In germline, CDR1 is SEHNR, CDR2 FQNEAQ (reference sequence). The CDR3 extends over 16 amino acids. V lost 1 base, J lost 5 bases, and 16 bases lay in between. CDR3 residues: CASSLVPGHQGDTQYF. CDR3 bases: TGTGCCAGCAGCTTAGTACCGGGACACCAGGGAGATACGCAGTATTTT.

This chain joins TRBV9 and TRBJ2-1, with D possibly matching TRBD1 (6 bases). Germline V gene data show CDR1 as SGDLS and CDR2 as YYNGEE. V was shortened by 4 bases and J by 7 bases, with 12 bases between the two germline ends. The CDR3 has 13 amino acids. CDR3 residues: CASSLQGENEQFF. The CDR3 nucleotides are TGTGCCAGCAGCTTACAGGGTGAGAATGAGCAGTTCTTC.

This rearrangement joins TRBV28 to TRBJ2-7, with 11 bases identical to TRBD2. The CDR3 totals 15 residues. The V gene's germline CDR1 is MDHEN and CDR2 SYDVKM. V shed 2 bases and J 2 bases; nucleotides not matched to a gene: 2. Written as DNA, the CDR3 is TGTGCCAGCAGTTTAACTAGCGGGAGCACCTACGAGCAGTACTTC. Amino acids: CASSLTSGSTYEQYF.